The sequence of this T cell receptor (beta chain) was determined in a study of blood T cell repertoires in COVID-19 (dated by TCRdb to about 2020). Study-wide context: Samples covering the acute and convalescent phases of COVID-19 were provided by collaborators in the United States, Italy and Spain. The material from the prospective study consisted of cDNA or gDNA derived from T cells, B-cell-depleted T cells, or PBMCs. Subjects who had been exposed to COVID-19, were actively infected with it, or had recovered from it provided the deeply sampled blood TCRbeta repertoires that made up the dataset. The repertoires were made available in a free public database intended to serve as a resource for research on the immune response to SARS-CoV-2. The samples were drawn from the first 160 participants of the ongoing ImmuneRACE study and from 1,254 subjects provided by 6 global collaborators. Nearly every sample came with metadata listing a de-identified subject ID, COVID-19 status, age in years and sex. Where available, HLA class I and class II types were obtained from metadata supplied by the sample provider rather than from assay-based typing. The investigation overall reported the following: Clinical and demographic metadata were provided uncurated, with the amount varying by source and participant.

TCRbeta CDR3 regions were amplified from genomic DNA by means of the immunoSEQ Assay, a bias-controlled multiplex PCR. On the study's bioinformatics: The number of nucleated cells in each sample was estimated by amplification of reference gene primers within the assay. To quantify the absolute abundance of each unique TCRbeta CDR3 rearrangement, sequence reads were collapsed and filtered. For each sample, productive Simpson clonality was calculated by taking the square root of Simpson's diversity index across productive rearrangements. The source is immuneACCESS, and TCRdb retained only in-frame sequences with V and J called. Part of the clones is not carried over; for the studies checked, unresolved V genes explain less than half of this, and the remainder is unexplained. The DNA gave D and trimming, while V, J and clone size come from that table. This sample is represented by around 260,000 clones; approximately 91% of them were singletons. 2.5% to 3% of the sample goes to the ten largest clones.

Turning to this clone: The antigen this receptor binds is unknown. It has no much larger one-base neighbor in the sample; base qualities were not kept.

Based on the germline V gene (reference sequence), the CDR1 and CDR2 sequences are SGHNT and YYREEE. Ends trimmed: V by 4 bases, J by 7 bases; bases unmatched to a gene: 9. From the cysteine through the phenylalanine, the CDR3 covers 16 amino acids. The only DNA kept is the CDR3, 48 bases in frame from the first base. One collaborating source in Seattle enrolled patients during active infection and followed them longitudinally through the course of disease. Collaborating institutions collected whole blood in K2EDTA tubes following their own protocols. For TCRbeta analysis, collaborators shipped samples in one of three forms: frozen whole blood, isolated PBMCs, or DNA extracted from either of those sample types.

The clonotype was recovered from a person aged 18-35 years with COVID-19, enrolled during active disease. This chain joins TRBV5-4 to TRBJ1-6; 9 junctional bases match TRBD1. Sample: peripheral blood. The DNA sequence follows: TGTGCCAGCAGCACGGGACAGGGATCGGAAAATTCACCCCTCCACTTT. Translated, this gives CASSTGQGSENSPLHF.